This TCR beta chain was identified in a study of naive and memory T cell subsets. Treatment specified: skin biopsy from PPD injection site in Mantoux-positive individual. Reverse transcription used DNase-treated unsorted total RNA, aiming for about 1 to 1000 ng. Individuals with a positive Mantoux test gave biopsies from PPD-injected skin. This clonotype appeared many times. The CDR3 loop spans 17 amino acids. CDR1 and CDR2 from the germline V gene are SEHNR and FQNEAQ (reference sequence). The V end was cut by 3 bases, the J end by 6 bases, with 18 bases between. Reverse transcription of blood and skin TCR RNA was primed at alpha and beta constant regions. Amplification of ligated cDNA took four PCR rounds with SP2 and nested alpha and beta constant primers. Using its own MiXCR run on the UMI-ligation and nested PCR reads, TCRdb lists one record per CDR3 protein. The profile shows fewer than 20,000 distinct CDR3 sequences, nearly 9.5% of them singletons.

This receptor was obtained from an adult in good health. The chain combines TRBV7-9 with TRBJ1-6, with D perhaps TRBD1 (6 bases). The source material was skin, sampled from a tuberculin skin test site. CDR3 in DNA: TGTGCCAGCAGCTTCCGGGGGCAGACAGGAACTAATTCACCCCTCCACTTT. Residues: CASSFRGQTGTNSPLHF.